These 8 T cell receptor beta chains share one sample of origin, sequenced in a study of T cells in Graves' hyperthyroidism and ophthalmopathy. RNA transcripts were the template for amplifying TCR beta CDR3 regions. An initial round of RT-PCR targeting the TCR CDR3 relied on the HTBI primer set. Using its own MiXCR run on the multiplex PCR reads, TCRdb lists one record per CDR3 protein. The sample yields around 400,000 distinct CDR3 sequences, roughly 15% seen once. Sequencing used blood. These receptors all come from a woman in her sixties with Graves' ophthalmopathy.

At least ten counts were recorded for this clonotype. The V and J genes are TRBV5-1 and TRBJ2-3, with no clear D. The germline V and J ends were trimmed by 3 bases and 0 bases, with 8 bases remaining between them. The CDR3 has 14 amino acids. Germline V CDR1 and CDR2: SGHRS, YFSETQ. The CDR3 nucleotides read TGCGCCAGCAGCTCCGAGGACAGCACAGATACGCAGTATTTT. Translating it yields CASSSEDSTDTQYF.

In this sample, this clonotype turned up a few times. The chain uses TRBV20-1 and TRBJ2-7; D is possibly TRBD2 (6 bases). The CDR3 runs 13 residues. Per germline, CDR1 DFQATT and CDR2 SNEGSKA (reference sequence). Between the trimmed V and J ends, which lost 1 base and 3 bases, there was a span of 10 bases. The CDR3 sequence is CSARGDLIYEQYF. CDR3 sequence (DNA): TGCAGTGCTAGAGGGGACTTAATCTACGAGCAGTACTTC.

There are a few counts of this clonotype. Mismatch with germline at one junction end may stem from a read error. DNA of the CDR3: TGCGCCAGCAACCAAGAACACAGGGGTCCCTACGAGCAGTACTTC. It specifies CASNQEHRGPYEQYF. The rearrangement links TRBV4-1 to TRBJ2-7; 7 nucleotides agree with TRBD1. This CDR3 contains 15 residues. The germline V gene has CDR1 MGHRA and CDR2 YSYEKL.

The CDR3 coding sequence is TGTGCCACCAGTGGCCCATCACTGGTCTATGGCTACACCTTC. Its translation: CATSGPSLVYGYTF. The chain couples TRBV24-1 to TRBJ1-2; D ambiguous. CDR3 size: 14 residues. Trimming took off 5 bases at V and 4 bases at J, with 13 bases between the two ends. From germline, CDR1 is KGHDR and CDR2 SFDVKD.

J is TRBJ2-1 and V is TRBV29-1, with a tentative D call TRBD2 (6 bases). CDR3 length: 11 amino acids. Germline loops: CDR1 SQVTM, CDR2 ANQGSEA. With 7 bases removed from V and 5 bases from J, the gap between germline ends came to 9 bases. In nucleotides, the CDR3 is TGCAGCGCCGGGGGAAACAATGAGCAGTTCTTC. This codes for CSAGGNNEQFF.

Comments on this clonotype: This may arise from a read error, as a much more abundant clone is one base away. The chain joins TRBV20-1 to TRBJ2-5; possibly TRBD2 for D (5 bases). The DNA end is more similar to TRBJ2-1, so the J call may be wrong. Germline assignment: CDR1 DFQATT and CDR2 SNEGSKA (reference sequence). There are 14 residues in the CDR3. The CDR3 region has the DNA TGCAGTGCTAGAGATTTTAGCGTGCCTGAGACCCAGTTCTTC. Amino acid sequence: CSARDFSVPETQFF.

This clonotype was picked up a small number of times. The genes are TRBV24-1 and TRBJ2-2; D may be TRBD2 (6 bases). Germline V gene lookup returns CDR1 KGHDR and CDR2 SFDVKD. Trimming cost V 10 bases and J 5 bases, with 16 bases left between them. The CDR3 length is 14 residues. The CDR3 DNA reads TGTGCCACTCGGGCCGGGAGAGGTACCGGGGAGCTGTTTTTT. This encodes CATRAGRGTGELFF.

This clonotype was observed at least ten times. This rearrangement joins TRBV5-1 to TRBJ2-1; TRBD1 is a possible D gene (6 bases). The CDR3 contains 18 residues. CDR1 and CDR2 (germline): SGHRS, YFSETQ. Trimming left V 3 bases short and J 0 bases short, with 19 bases between. The CDR3 sequence is CASSSLGQGTLSYNEQFF. CDR3 in DNA: TGCGCCAGCAGCTCCTTGGGACAAGGGACGCTCTCCTACAATGAGCAGTTCTTC.